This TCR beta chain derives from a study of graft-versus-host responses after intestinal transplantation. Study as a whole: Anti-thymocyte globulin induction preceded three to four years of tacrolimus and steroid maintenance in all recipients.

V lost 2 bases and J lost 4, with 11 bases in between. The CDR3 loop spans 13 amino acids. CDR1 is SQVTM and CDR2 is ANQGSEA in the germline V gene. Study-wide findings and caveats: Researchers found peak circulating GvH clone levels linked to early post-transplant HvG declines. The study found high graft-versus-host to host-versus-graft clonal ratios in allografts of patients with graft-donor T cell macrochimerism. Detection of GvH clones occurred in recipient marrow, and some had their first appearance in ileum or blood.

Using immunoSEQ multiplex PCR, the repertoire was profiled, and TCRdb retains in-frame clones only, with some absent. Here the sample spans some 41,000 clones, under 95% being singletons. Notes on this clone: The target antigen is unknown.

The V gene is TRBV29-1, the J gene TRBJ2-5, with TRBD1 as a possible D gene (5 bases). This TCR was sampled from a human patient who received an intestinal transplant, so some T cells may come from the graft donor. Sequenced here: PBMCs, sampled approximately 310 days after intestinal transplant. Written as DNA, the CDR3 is TGCAGCGTTGAATTGCCAGGGTTAGAGACCCAGTACTTC. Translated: CSVELPGLETQYF. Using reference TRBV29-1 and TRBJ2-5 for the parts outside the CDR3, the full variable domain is SAVISQKPSRDICQRGTSLTIQCQVDSQVTMMFWYRQQPGQSLTLIATANQGSEATYESGFVIDKFPISRPNLTFSTLTVSNMSPEDSSIYLCSVELPGLETQYFGPGTRLLVL.